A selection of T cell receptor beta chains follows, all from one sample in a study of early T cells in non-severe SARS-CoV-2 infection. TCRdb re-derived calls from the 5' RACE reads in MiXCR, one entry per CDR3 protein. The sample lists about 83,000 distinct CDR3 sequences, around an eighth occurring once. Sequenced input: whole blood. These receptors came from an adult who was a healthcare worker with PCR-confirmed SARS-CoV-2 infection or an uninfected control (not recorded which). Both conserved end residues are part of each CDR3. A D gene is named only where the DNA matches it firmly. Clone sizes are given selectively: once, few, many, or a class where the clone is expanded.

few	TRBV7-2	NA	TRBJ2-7	CASSPGFRVGEQYF	TGTGCCAGCAGCCCAGGGTTCAGGGTTGGAGAGCAGTACTTC
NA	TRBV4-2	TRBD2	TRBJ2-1	CASSQDYSGGYNEQFF	TGTGCCAGCAGCCAAGATTACAGCGGGGGGTACAATGAGCAGTTCTTC
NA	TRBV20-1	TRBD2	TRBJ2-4	CSARSGLVAKNIQYF	TGCAGTGCTAGGTCGGGACTAGTTGCCAAAAACATTCAGTACTTC
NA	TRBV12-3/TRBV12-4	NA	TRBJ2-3	CASSLGADTDTQYF	TGTGCCAGCAGTTTAGGAGCTGACACAGATACGCAGTATTTT
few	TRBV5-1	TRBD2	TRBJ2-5	CASSSDLAGGLETQYF	TGCGCCAGCAGCTCCGATCTAGCGGGAGGATTAGAGACCCAGTACTTC
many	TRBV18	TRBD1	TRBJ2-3	CASSLRTGEDTQYF	TGTGCCAGCTCACTTCGGACAGGGGAGGATACGCAGTATTTT
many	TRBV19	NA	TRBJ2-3	CASSGDSTDTQYF	TGTGCCAGTAGTGGTGACTCCACGGATACGCAGTATTTT
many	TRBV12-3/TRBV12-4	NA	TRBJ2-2	CASSRPRGSDTGELFF	TGTGCCAGCTCACGCCCCCGGGGGTCCGACACCGGGGAGCTGTTTTTT
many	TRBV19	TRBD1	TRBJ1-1	CASWDTGGWHTEAFF	TGTGCCAGTTGGGATACAGGGGGCTGGCACACTGAAGCTTTCTTT
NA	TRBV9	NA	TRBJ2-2	CASSAEGTGELFF	TGTGCCAGCAGCGCGGAGGGCACCGGGGAGCTGTTTTTT
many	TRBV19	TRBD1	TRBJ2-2	CASNRQGAGTGELFF	TGTGCCAGTAATCGGCAGGGGGCCGGCACCGGGGAGCTGTTTTTT
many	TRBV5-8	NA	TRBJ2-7	CASSFDRKRSF	TGTGCCAGCAGCTTCGACAGAAAAAGGAGCTTC
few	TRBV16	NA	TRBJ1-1	CASSPERNTEAFF	TGTGCCAGCAGCCCAGAGCGGAACACTGAAGCTTTCTTT
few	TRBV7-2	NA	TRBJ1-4	CASSLRQINEKLFF	TGTGCCAGCAGCTTGCGACAGATTAATGAAAAACTGTTTTTT
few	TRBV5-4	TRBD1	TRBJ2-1	CASSRKDRGLNEQFF	TGTGCCAGCAGCCGAAAGGACAGGGGGCTCAATGAGCAGTTCTTC
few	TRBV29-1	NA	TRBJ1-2	CSVEGNYGYTF	TGCAGCGTTGAGGGCAACTATGGCTACACCTTC
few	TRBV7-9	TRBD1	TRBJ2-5	CASSPDRVQETQYF	TGTGCCAGCAGCCCCGACAGGGTTCAAGAGACCCAGTACTTC
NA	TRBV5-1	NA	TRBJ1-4	CASSAGRRRPGKLFF	TGCGCCAGCAGCGCGGGGCGCCGACGTCCGGGAAAACTGTTTTTT
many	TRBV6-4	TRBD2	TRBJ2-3	CASSPTSGSTDTQYF	TGTGCCAGCAGCCCGACTAGCGGGAGCACAGATACGCAGTATTTT
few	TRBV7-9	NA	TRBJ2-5	CASSFRGPSQETQYF	TGTGCCAGCAGCTTCAGAGGGCCTAGCCAAGAGACCCAGTACTTC
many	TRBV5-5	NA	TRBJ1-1	CASSLRETRVQAFF	TGTGCCAGCAGTCTCCGAGAAACCAGAGTCCAAGCTTTCTTT
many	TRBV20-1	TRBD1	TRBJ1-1	CSARGQVLSTEAFF	TGCAGTGCCCGGGGACAGGTCCTAAGCACTGAAGCTTTCTTT
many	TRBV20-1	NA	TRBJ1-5	CSARGASGYSNQPQHF	TGCAGTGCTAGAGGTGCGTCGGGGTATAGCAATCAGCCCCAGCATTTT
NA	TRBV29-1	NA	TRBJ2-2	CSGVTENTGELFF	TGCAGCGGAGTGACTGAAAACACCGGGGAGCTGTTTTTT
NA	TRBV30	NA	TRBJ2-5	CAWSFSVQETQYF	TGTGCCTGGAGTTTCAGCGTCCAAGAGACCCAGTACTTC
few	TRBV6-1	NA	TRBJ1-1	CASSEFWGTEAFF	TGTGCCAGCAGTGAATTTTGGGGCACCGAAGCTTTCTTT
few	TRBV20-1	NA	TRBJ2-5	CSAPRLVHRQETQYF	TGCAGTGCGCCACGACTAGTTCACCGTCAAGAGACCCAGTACTTC
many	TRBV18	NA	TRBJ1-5	CASSPGGQDQPQHF	TGTGCCAGCTCACCAGGAGGGCAAGATCAGCCCCAGCATTTT
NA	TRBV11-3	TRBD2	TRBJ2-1	CASSLARGGANEQFF	TGTGCCAGCAGCTTAGCGCGCGGGGGGGCCAATGAGCAGTTCTTC
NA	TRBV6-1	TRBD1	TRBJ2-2	CASSGQGANTGELFF	TGTGCCAGCAGTGGACAGGGGGCAAACACCGGGGAGCTGTTTTTT
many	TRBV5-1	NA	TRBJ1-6	CASSLTGSWDSPLHF	TGCGCCAGCAGCTTGACGGGGAGCTGGGATTCACCCCTCCACTTT
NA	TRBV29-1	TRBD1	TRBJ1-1	CSVVLGQGLPEAFF	TGCAGCGTTGTTCTGGGACAGGGGTTGCCTGAAGCTTTCTTT
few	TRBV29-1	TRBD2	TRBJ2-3	CSVVGLAGVSTDTQYF	TGCAGCGTTGTAGGACTAGCGGGAGTTAGCACAGATACGCAGTATTTT
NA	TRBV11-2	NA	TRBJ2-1	CASSLADGNNEQFF	TGTGCCAGCAGCTTAGCTGACGGTAACAATGAGCAGTTCTTC
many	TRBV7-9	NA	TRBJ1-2	CASSNNYGYTF	TGTGCCAGCAGCAACAACTATGGCTACACCTTC
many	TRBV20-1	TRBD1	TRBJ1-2	CSAGPGTGNYGYTF	TGCAGTGCTGGTCCCGGGACAGGGAACTATGGCTACACCTTC
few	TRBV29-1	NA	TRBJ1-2	CSADGYTF	TGCAGCGCGGATGGCTACACCTTC
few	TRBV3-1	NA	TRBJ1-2	CASSQGGTHGYTF	TGTGCCAGCAGCCAAGGCGGGACACATGGCTACACCTTC
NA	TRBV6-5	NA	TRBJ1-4	CASSYGRTNEKLFF	TGTGCCAGCAGTTACGGACGGACTAATGAAAAACTGTTTTTT
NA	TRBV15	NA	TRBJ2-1	CATSSRIRTGAGEQFF	TGTGCCACCAGCAGCAGAATTCGGACGGGGGCCGGTGAGCAGTTCTTC
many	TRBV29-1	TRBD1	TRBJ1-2	CSVRDSWDGGGYTF	TGCAGCGTGAGGGACAGCTGGGATGGGGGCGGCTACACCTTC
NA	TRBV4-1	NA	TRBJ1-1	CASSQLQQGPEAFF	TGCGCCAGCAGCCAACTTCAACAGGGACCTGAAGCTTTCTTT
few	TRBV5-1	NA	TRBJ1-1	CASSSTTGRGGTEAFF	TGCGCCAGCAGCTCCACGACAGGACGGGGTGGTACTGAAGCTTTCTTT
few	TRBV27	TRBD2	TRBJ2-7	CASSASLAGGLEEQYF	TGTGCCAGCAGTGCTTCGCTAGCGGGGGGGCTGGAAGAGCAGTACTTC
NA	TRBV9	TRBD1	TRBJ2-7	CASSPTGQTSYEQYF	TGTGCCAGCAGCCCGACGGGACAGACCTCCTACGAGCAGTACTTC
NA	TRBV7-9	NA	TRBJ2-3	CASSFGVSTDTQYF	TGTGCCAGCAGCTTCGGGGTCAGCACAGATACGCAGTATTTT
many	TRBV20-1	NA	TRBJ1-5	CSARDLERSNHPQHF	TGCAGTGCTAGAGATCTGGAAAGGAGCAATCACCCCCAGCATTTT
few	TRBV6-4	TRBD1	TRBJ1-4	CAILGDRDEKLFF	TGTGCCATCCTTGGGGACAGGGACGAAAAACTGTTTTTT
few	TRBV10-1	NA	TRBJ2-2	CASSELPPEELFF	TGCGCCAGCAGTGAGCTCCCCCCAGAGGAGCTGTTTTTT